A single sample gave rise to the 17 T cell receptor beta chains below, sequenced in a study of Ad26.COV2.S vaccination and SARS-CoV-2 variants. Assay used: immunoSEQ multiplex PCR; TCRdb lists only in-frame clones, some missing. This table holds approximately 400,000 clones, about 85% found once. Treatment noted: approximately 18 received Ad26.COV2.S at low or high dose, single or two shots; 5 received placebo; per-sample allocation not given. Each sample was drawn 63 days after the first injection (of vaccine or placebo). The sample here was peripheral blood, taken in a trial of Ad26.COV2.S vaccine versus placebo. These receptors were obtained from a person aged 18-60 years who received the Ad26.COV2.S COVID-19 vaccine or a placebo.

The chain links TRBV6-1 to TRBJ2-7; TRBD2 aligns across 14 bases. This CDR3 contains 16 residues. Germline V gene lookup returns CDR1 MNHNS and CDR2 SASEGT. Trimming cost V 0 bases and J 4 bases; bases outside gene matches: 2. Here the CDR3 DNA reads TGTGCCAGCAGTGAAGCCGGGACTAGCGGGAGTTACGAGCAGTACTTC. This gives the protein CASSEAGTSGSYEQYF.

CDR3 protein: CASSGGDRGYTF. CDR3 sequence (DNA): TGTGCCAGCAGCGGGGGGGACCGTGGCTACACCTTC. The chain joins TRBV13 to TRBJ1-2; D might be TRBD1 (5 bases). CDR1 PRHDT and CDR2 FYEKMQ come from the germline V gene (reference sequence). The CDR3 length is 12 residues. The V gene lost 5 bases and the J gene lost 7 bases, with 11 bases spanning the gap.

A remark on this clone: The germline gene is not matched at one end of the junction; a read error may be the cause. This chain uses TRBV7-2 with TRBJ1-2; no reliable D call. CDR3 size: 13 residues. Germline V lookup: CDR1 SGHTA, CDR2 FQGNSA. CDR3 in amino acids: CASSLALLSFLYF. CDR3 DNA: TGTGCCAGCAGCTTAGCGTTGTTAAGCTTCCTCTATTTC.

In this sample, this clone turned up a few times. The rearrangement uses TRBV11-2 and TRBJ1-1; tentative D call: TRBD1 (5 bases). Trimming left V 5 bases short and J 0 bases short, with 10 bases between. CDR1 and CDR2 (germline): SGHAT, FQNNGV. The CDR3 runs 14 residues. CDR3 in DNA: TGTGCCAGCAGCCGGAGACAGCTGAACACTGAAGCTTTCTTT. Protein: CASSRRQLNTEAFF.

The chain couples TRBV27 to TRBJ1-4; D perhaps matches TRBD1 (5 bases). The CDR3 totals 15 residues. The germline V gene encodes CDR1 MNHEY and CDR2 SMNVEV (reference sequence). V dropped 6 bases and J dropped 6 bases, with 17 bases sitting between them. The CDR3 reads CASSRTQGLYEKLFF. The CDR3 DNA reads TGTGCCAGCAGCCGTACGCAGGGATTATATGAAAAACTGTTTTTT.

The chain couples TRBV9 to TRBJ1-6; D remains unclear. Germline values: CDR1 SGDLS, CDR2 YYNGEE. This CDR3 contains 13 residues. Trimming removed 2 bases at V and 8 bases at J, with 8 bases between. This CDR3 is CASSVRVDSPLHF. The CDR3 nucleotides read TGTGCCAGCAGCGTGAGAGTAGATTCACCCCTCCACTTT.

This clone has a handful of counts. At one boundary the junction diverges from the germline segment, which might be a read error. The chain is built from TRBV7-9 and TRBJ2-7, with 14 bases lining up with TRBD2. This CDR3 has 18 residues. Germline CDR1 is SEHNR and CDR2 is FQNEAQ (reference sequence). The CDR3: CASSLGLAGGPVSHEQYF. The CDR3 DNA reads as TGTGCCAGCAGCTTAGGACTAGCGGGAGGGCCAGTCTCCCACGAGCAGTACTTC.

The chain uses TRBV11-2 and TRBJ1-4; D is undetermined. V shed 7 bases and J shed 8 bases, with 5 bases lying between them. The V gene's germline CDR1 is SGHAT and CDR2 FQNNGV. The CDR3 has 10 amino acids. DNA of the CDR3: TGTGCCAGCACCCCGGAAAAACTGTTTTTT. This gives the protein CASTPEKLFF.

The V gene is TRBV23-1, the J gene TRBJ2-3; tentatively, D is TRBD2 (6 bases). TRBV23-1 is an ORF, with its function uncertain. The germline V and J ends were trimmed by 4 bases and 4 bases, with 18 bases remaining between them. The length of the CDR3 is 16 residues. CDR3 region: CASSLNVSGDADTQYF. The CDR3 DNA follows: TGCGCCAGCAGTCTAAACGTCTCGGGGGATGCAGATACGCAGTATTTT.

The chain uses TRBV27 and TRBJ2-1; 10 bases agree with TRBD1. Germline-derived CDR1 and CDR2 are MNHEY and SMNVEV (reference sequence). This CDR3 contains 16 residues. V was clipped by 5 bases and J by 7 bases; unmatched bases: 11. CDR3 loop: CASSTDRGRFVNEQFF. CDR3 sequence (DNA): TGTGCCAGCAGTACCGACAGGGGGCGGTTTGTTAATGAGCAGTTCTTC.

The genes are TRBV7-9 and TRBJ2-2; 8 bases map to TRBD1. The germline V gene has CDR1 SEHNR and CDR2 FQNEAQ (reference sequence). This CDR3 is built from 15 residues. Trimming took 5 bases from V and 6 from J; bases not matched to a gene: 8. The chain's CDR3 is CASSPWTGNSGELFF. CDR3 nucleotide sequence: TGTGCCAGCAGCCCCTGGACAGGGAATTCCGGGGAGCTGTTTTTT.

The chain carries TRBV6-6 and TRBJ2-3; TRBD1 matches at 9 bases. This CDR3 is 16 amino acids long. J was trimmed by 0 bases and V by 5 bases; bases with no gene match: 6. Germline-derived CDR1 and CDR2 are MNHNY and SVGAGI (reference sequence). The CDR3 region has the DNA TGTGCCAGCAGTCGACAGGGGGTGACTAGCACAGATACGCAGTATTTT. This sequence encodes CASSRQGVTSTDTQYF.

The chain carries TRBV6-5 and TRBJ1-1; the match to TRBD1 covers 9 bases. The V gene's germline CDR1 is MNHEY and CDR2 SVGAGI. CDR3 length: 13 residues. The V and J ends lost 4 bases and 7 bases, in that order; junction bases with no gene match: 4. CDR3 sequence (DNA): TGTGCCAGCAGTTCCCCGGGACAGGGTGAAGCTTTCTTT. It is translated as CASSSPGQGEAFF.

This clone turned up a few times. The gene calls are TRBV3-1 (or the pseudogene TRBV3-2) and TRBJ1-2; 7 bases line up with TRBD1. Losses at the gene ends were 1 base for V and 4 bases for J; bases not matched to a gene: 6. The CDR3 totals 15 residues. The germline V gene has CDR1 LGHDT and CDR2 YNNKEL (reference sequence). This CDR3 is CASSQATGEGYGYTF. The CDR3 region has the DNA TGTGCCAGCAGCCAAGCCACAGGGGAAGGCTATGGCTACACCTTC.

The chain employs TRBV29-1 and TRBJ2-3, with D tentatively TRBD2 (5 bases). Looked up from germline, CDR1 is SQVTM and CDR2 is ANQGSEA. The CDR3 contains 13 residues. Trimming pared 2 bases from V and 2 bases from J, leaving 8 bases between. The CDR3 DNA is TGCAGCGTTGAAAGGGAGTTCACAGATACGCAGTATTTT. Protein sequence: CSVEREFTDTQYF.

This chain links TRBV7-6 with TRBJ2-1; 8 bases agree with TRBD1. Trimming removed 5 bases from V and 12 bases from J; junction bases left unmatched: 12. From germline, CDR1 is SGHVS and CDR2 FNYEAQ. This CDR3 has 14 residues. CDR3 in amino acids: CASSLGTGGMGQFF. The CDR3 nucleotides are TGTGCCAGCAGCCTCGGGACAGGAGGGATGGGGCAGTTCTTC.

The V gene is TRBV27, the J gene TRBJ2-2, with a tentative D call TRBD2 (5 bases). The CDR3 loop spans 15 amino acids. The germline CDR1 and CDR2 sequences are MNHEY and SMNVEV (reference sequence). V was cut by 5 bases and J by 5 bases, with 15 bases left in between. The CDR3, as DNA: TGTGCCAGCAGTGCACCTAGCTTCGGGACCGGGGAGCTGTTTTTT. It is translated as CASSAPSFGTGELFF.